The text below deals with one TCR beta chain. Antigen unknown. V lost 6 bases and J lost 1; bases outside the gene matches: 9. CDR3 length equals 15 residues. CDR1 and CDR2 (germline): SNHLY, FYNNEI. Here immunoSEQ multiplex PCR was the method, and the copy in TCRdb shows in-frame clones only, minus some. The repertoire holds some 31,000 clones, with more than 80% as singletons. The entry originates in a study of T cells in tuberculosis. Study conclusions and caveats: Active tuberculosis cases were adults; controls were adolescents. Classification accuracy was about 90% (AUROC more than 0.8) with the GMM-specific repertoire.

At study entry, adolescents had tuberculin skin tests and IGRA screening. Unsorted cryopreserved PBMC were sequenced, averaging around 94,000 T cells per clinical donor. The sequencing sample was made of PBMCs. The V and J genes are TRBV2 and TRBJ2-7, with TRBD1 matching over 7 bases. The receptor was derived from a donor between 10 and 35 years old with latent tuberculosis or without tuberculosis infection. The CDR3 protein is CASRPTGTVSYEQYF. DNA of the CDR3: TGTGCCAGCAGGCCAACCGGGACAGTTTCCTACGAGCAGTACTTC.